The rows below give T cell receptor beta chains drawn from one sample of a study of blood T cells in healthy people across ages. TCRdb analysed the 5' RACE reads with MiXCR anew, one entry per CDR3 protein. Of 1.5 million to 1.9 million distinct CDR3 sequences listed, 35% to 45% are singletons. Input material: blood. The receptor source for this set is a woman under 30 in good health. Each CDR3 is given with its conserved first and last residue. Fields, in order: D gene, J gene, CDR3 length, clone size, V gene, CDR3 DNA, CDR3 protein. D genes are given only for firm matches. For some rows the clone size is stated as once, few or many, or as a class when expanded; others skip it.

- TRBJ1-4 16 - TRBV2 TGTGCCAGCAGCCACCCCGGGCTCCAACTGGGTGAAAAACTGTTTTTT CASSHPGLQLGEKLFF
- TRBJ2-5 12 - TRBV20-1 TGCAGTGCGATCAGAGGGATAGAGACCCAGTACTTC CSAIRGIETQYF
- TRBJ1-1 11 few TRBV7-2 TGTGCCAGCGCTCGGAACACTGAAGCTTTCTTT CASARNTEAFF
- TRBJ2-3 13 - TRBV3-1 TGTGCCAGCAGCCAACTTGGTGGAGATACGCAGTATTTT CASSQLGGDTQYF
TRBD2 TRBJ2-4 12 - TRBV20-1 TGCAGTGCTGGGCGACTAGCGGGGCGGCAGTACTTC CSAGRLAGRQYF
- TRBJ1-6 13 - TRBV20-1 TGCAGTGCTAGGTTAGGGTATAATTCACCCCTCCACTTT CSARLGYNSPLHF
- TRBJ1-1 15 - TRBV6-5 TGTGCCAGCCGTGACCGGGAAAAATTGAACACTGAAGCTTTCTTT CASRDREKLNTEAFF
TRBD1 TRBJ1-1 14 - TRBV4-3 TGCGCCAGCAGCCATTCCGACAGGGAGGCTGAAGCTTTCTTT CASSHSDREAEAFF
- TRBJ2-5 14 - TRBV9 TGTGCCAGCAGCGTCCGTGCCTCCTACAATGAGCAGTACTTC CASSVRASYNEQYF
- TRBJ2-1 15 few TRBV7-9 TGTGCCAGCAGCTTAGCGTTAAACAGGGCGAATGAGCAGTTCTTC CASSLALNRANEQFF
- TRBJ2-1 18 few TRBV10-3 TGTGCCATCAGTGAGTCCCGAGGCGGGGGCGTGGGTTACAATGAGCAGTTCTTC CAISESRGGGVGYNEQFF
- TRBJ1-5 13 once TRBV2 TGTGCCAGCAGGAAGGTTGAGGAGCAGCCCCAGCATTTT CASRKVEEQPQHF
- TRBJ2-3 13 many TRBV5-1 TGCGCCAGCAGCAACCCTAGCACAGATACGCAGTATTTT CASSNPSTDTQYF
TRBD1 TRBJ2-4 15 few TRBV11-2 TGTGCCAGCAGTTTGGGACAGCTACTAAAAAACATTCAGTACTTC CASSLGQLLKNIQYF
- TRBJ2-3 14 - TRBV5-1 TGCGCCAGCAGCTTTCTAGGAGCTGGGGATACGCAGTATTTT CASSFLGAGDTQYF
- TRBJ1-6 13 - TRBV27 TGTGCCAGCAGTCCCTCCTTCAATTCACCCCTCCACTTT CASSPSFNSPLHF
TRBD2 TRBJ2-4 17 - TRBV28 TGTGCCAGCGGAACGGGACTAGCGGGTAGTTCCAAAAACATTCAGTACTTC CASGTGLAGSSKNIQYF
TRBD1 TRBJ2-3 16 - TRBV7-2 TGTGCCAGCAGCTTAGGAGGGGGCCTAAGCACAGATACGCAGTATTTT CASSLGGGLSTDTQYF
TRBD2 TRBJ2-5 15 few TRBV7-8 TGTGCCAGCAGCTTACTAGCGGGAGGGAGGAATGAGCAGTACTTC CASSLLAGGRNEQYF
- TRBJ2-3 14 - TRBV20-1 TGCAGTGCTGGGCCGGACGGACCTAAAGATACGCAGTATTTT CSAGPDGPKDTQYF
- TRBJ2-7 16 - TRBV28 TGTGCCAGCAGTTTTGTAGGGGGTGAGGTTTACAATGAGCAGTACTTC CASSFVGGEVYNEQYF
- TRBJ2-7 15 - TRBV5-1 TGCGCCAGCAGCTTGGGGGGGGACATTTCCTACGAGCAGTACTTC CASSLGGDISYEQYF
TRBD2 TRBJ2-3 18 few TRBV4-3 TGCGCCAGCAGCCAACCCCCGACTAGCGGGGGGGGAGGCGAGTCGCAGTATTTT CASSQPPTSGGGGESQYF
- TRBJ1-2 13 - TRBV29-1 TGCAGCGTTGCATTGGCAGGGAGGGATGGCTACACCTTC CSVALAGRDGYTF
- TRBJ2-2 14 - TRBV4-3 TGCGCCAGCAGCCAAGGGTCCGGGACCGGGGAGCTGTTTTTT CASSQGSGTGELFF
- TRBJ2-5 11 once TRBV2 TGTGCCAGCAGGCTGGAAGAGGCCCAGTACTTC CASRLEEAQYF
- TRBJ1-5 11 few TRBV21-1 TGTGCCAGCAGCAAACGACAGCCCCAGCATTTT CASSKRQPQHF
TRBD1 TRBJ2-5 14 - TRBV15 TGTGCCACCTGCTTGGGACAGAGCCAAGAGACCCAGTACTTC CATCLGQSQETQYF
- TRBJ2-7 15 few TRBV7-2 TGTGCCAGCAGCTTAGACGTATTCCGCTCCTACGAGCAGTACTTC CASSLDVFRSYEQYF
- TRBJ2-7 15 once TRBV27 TGTGCCAGCAGTTTATACAGGCAGGGATTGAACGAGCAGTACTTC CASSLYRQGLNEQYF
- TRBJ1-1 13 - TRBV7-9 TGTGCCAGCAGCTTAACCAGGGGACCTGAAGCTTTCTTT CASSLTRGPEAFF
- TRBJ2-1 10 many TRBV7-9 TGTGCCAGCAGCCTTCATGAGCAGTTCTTC CASSLHEQFF
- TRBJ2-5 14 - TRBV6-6 TGTGCCAGCAGTAACCGGGACTTTCAAGAGACCCAGTACTTC CASSNRDFQETQYF
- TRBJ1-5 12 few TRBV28 TGTGCCAGCAGCTCAGGGGATCAGCCCCAGCATTTT CASSSGDQPQHF
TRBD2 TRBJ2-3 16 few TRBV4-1 TGCGCCAGCAGCCAAGTTACTAGCGGGGGCGCAGATACGCAGTATTTT CASSQVTSGGADTQYF
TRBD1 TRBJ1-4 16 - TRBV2 TGTGCCAGCAGTCCTCATACAGGGGGCGGAGATGAAAAACTGTTTTTT CASSPHTGGGDEKLFF
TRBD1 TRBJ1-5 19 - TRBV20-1 TGCAGTGCTAGAGATGCATACACAGGGGGTGTTAATGGCAATCAGCCCCAGCATTTT CSARDAYTGGVNGNQPQHF
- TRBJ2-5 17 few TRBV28 TGTGCCAGCAGTTTTCCCGGGGGCGGGAGCGATCGAGAGACCCAGTACTTC CASSFPGGGSDRETQYF
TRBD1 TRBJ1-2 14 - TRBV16 TGTGCCAGCAGCCAGGGACAGAACTTCTATGGCTACACCTTC CASSQGQNFYGYTF
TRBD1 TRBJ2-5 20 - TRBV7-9 TGTGCCAGCAGCTTACCGGGACAGGGGTATTTCCAGGCTGGGATCTTTGAGCAGTACTTC CASSLPGQGYFQAGIFEQYF
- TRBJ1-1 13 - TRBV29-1 TGCAGCGTTGGACAGAGATTGAACACTGAAGCTTTCTTT CSVGQRLNTEAFF
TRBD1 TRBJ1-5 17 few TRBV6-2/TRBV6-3 TGTGCCAGCAGTGACCTGACATTGACAGGGCTCGATCAGCCCCAGCATTTT CASSDLTLTGLDQPQHF
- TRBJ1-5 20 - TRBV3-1 TGTGCCAGCAGCCGTTTGGACACGCCGAACCCCTACTATAGCAATCAGCCCCAGCATTTT CASSRLDTPNPYYSNQPQHF
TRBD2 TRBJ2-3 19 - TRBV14 TGTGCCAGCAGCCAGAACCTAGCGGGGCCCATCTCTAGCACAGATACGCAGTATTTT CASSQNLAGPISSTDTQYF
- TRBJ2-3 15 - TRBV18 TGTGCCAGTACGGGAAGGACAGCATCCACAGATACGCAGTATTTT CASTGRTASTDTQYF
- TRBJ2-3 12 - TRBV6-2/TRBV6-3 TGTGCCAGCAGCCTGACACTCTCTCAGCAGTATTTT CASSLTLSQQYF
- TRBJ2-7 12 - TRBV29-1 TGCAGCGTTGAAGATGGGGTGGATACCCAGTACTTC CSVEDGVDTQYF
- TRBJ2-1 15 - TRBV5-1 TGCGCCAGCAGCCCTGGGGCGGGCATTACCTACGAGCAGTTCTTC CASSPGAGITYEQFF
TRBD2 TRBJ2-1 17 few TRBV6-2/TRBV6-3 TGTGCCAGCAGTTACTCCCGTAGCGGGAGTGTCCACAATGAGCAGTTCTTC CASSYSRSGSVHNEQFF